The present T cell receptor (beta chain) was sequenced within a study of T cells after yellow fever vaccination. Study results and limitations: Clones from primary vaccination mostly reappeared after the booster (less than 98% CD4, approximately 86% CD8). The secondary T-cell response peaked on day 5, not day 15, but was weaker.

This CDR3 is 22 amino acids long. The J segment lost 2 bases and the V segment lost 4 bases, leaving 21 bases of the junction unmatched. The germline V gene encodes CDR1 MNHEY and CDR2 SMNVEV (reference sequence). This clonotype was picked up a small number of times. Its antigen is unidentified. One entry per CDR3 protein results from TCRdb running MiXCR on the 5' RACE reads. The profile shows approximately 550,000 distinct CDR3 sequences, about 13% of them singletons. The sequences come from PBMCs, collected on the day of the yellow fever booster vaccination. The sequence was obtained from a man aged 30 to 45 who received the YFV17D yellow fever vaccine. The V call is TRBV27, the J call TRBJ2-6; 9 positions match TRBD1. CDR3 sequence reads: CASSSFRDRVVPRTPGANVLTF. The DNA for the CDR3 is TGTGCCAGCAGTTCATTCCGGGACAGGGTAGTCCCACGAACTCCTGGGGCCAACGTCCTGACTTTC.